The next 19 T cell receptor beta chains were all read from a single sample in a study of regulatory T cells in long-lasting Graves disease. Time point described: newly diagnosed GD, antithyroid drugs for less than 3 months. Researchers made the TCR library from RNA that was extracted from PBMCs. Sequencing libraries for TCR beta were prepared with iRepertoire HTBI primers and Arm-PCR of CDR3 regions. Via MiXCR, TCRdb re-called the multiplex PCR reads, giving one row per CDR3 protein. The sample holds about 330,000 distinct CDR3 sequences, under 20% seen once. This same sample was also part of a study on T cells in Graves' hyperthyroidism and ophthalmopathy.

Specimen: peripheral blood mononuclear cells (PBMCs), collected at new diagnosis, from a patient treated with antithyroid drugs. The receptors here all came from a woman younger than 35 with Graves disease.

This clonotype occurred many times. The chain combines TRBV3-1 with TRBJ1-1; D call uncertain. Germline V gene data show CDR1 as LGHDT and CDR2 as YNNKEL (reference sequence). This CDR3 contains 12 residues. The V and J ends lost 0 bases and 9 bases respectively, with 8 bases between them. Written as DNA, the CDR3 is TGTGCCAGCAGCCAAGAGGCGGGGAAAGCTTTCTTT. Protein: CASSQEAGKAFF.

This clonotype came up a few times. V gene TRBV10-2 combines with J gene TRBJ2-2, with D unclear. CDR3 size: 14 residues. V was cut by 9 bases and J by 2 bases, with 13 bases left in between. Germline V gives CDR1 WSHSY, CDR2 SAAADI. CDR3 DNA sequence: TGCGCCAGTAGATCTGACGGAAACACCGGGGAGCTGTTTTTT. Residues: CASRSDGNTGELFF.

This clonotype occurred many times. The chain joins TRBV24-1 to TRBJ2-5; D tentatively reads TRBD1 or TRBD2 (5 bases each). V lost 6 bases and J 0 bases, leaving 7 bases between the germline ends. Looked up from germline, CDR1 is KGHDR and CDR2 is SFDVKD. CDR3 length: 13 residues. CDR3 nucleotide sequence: TGTGCCACCAGTACGGGACACCAAGAGACCCAGTACTTC. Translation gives CATSTGHQETQYF.

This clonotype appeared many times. The CDR3 here is CASSFSGFRVQETQYF. The CDR3 DNA reads TGTGCCAGCAGCTTTTCTGGGTTCAGGGTCCAAGAGACCCAGTACTTC. J is TRBJ2-5 and V is TRBV7-2; a possible D gene is TRBD1 (5 bases). Germline V gene lookup returns CDR1 SGHTA and CDR2 FQGNSA. The CDR3 spans 16 residues. The V end lost 3 bases, the J end lost 1 base, and 15 bases lay between the germline ends.

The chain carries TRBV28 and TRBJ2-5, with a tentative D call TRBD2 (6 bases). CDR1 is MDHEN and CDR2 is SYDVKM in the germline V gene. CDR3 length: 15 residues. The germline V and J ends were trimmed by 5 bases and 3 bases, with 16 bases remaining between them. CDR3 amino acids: CASSGGASSEETQYF. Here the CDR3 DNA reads TGTGCCAGCAGTGGCGGGGCTTCCTCTGAAGAGACCCAGTACTTC. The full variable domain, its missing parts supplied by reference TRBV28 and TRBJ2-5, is DVKVTQSSRYLVKRTGEKVFLECVQDMDHENMFWYRQDPGLGLRLIYFSYDVKMKEKGDIPEGYSVSREKKERFSLILESASTNQTSMYLCASSGGASSEETQYFGPGTRLLVL.

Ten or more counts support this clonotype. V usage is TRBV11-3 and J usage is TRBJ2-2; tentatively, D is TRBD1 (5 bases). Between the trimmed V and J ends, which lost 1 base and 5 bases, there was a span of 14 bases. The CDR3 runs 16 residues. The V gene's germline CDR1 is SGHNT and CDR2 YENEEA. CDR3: CASSLVSRVGTGELFF. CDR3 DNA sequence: TGTGCCAGCAGCTTAGTTTCCAGGGTTGGAACCGGGGAGCTGTTTTTT.

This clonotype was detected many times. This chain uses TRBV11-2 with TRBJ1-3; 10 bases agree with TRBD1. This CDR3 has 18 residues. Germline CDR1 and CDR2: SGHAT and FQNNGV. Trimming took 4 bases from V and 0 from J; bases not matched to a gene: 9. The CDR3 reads CASSSFAGTGDSGNTIYF. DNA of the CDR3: TGTGCCAGCAGCTCCTTCGCCGGGACAGGGGACTCTGGAAACACCATATATTTT.

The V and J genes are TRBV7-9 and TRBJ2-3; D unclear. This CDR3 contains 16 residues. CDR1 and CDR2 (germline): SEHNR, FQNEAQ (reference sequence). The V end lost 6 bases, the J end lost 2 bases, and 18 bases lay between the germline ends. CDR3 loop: CASSFTLWLDTDTQYF. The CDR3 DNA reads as TGTGCCAGCAGTTTTACTCTTTGGCTAGACACAGATACGCAGTATTTT. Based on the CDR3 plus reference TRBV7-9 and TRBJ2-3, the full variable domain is DTGVSQNPRHKITKRGQNVTFRCDPISEHNRLYWYRQTLGQGPEFLTYFQNEAQLEKSRLLSDRFSAERPKGSFSTLEIQRTEQGDSAMYLCASSFTLWLDTDTQYFGPGTRLTVL.

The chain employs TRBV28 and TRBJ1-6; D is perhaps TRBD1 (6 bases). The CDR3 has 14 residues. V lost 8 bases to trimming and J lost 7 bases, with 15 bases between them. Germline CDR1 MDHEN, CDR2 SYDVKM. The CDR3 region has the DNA TGTGCCAGCTATTCGACAGGCAGAAATTCACCCCTCCACTTT. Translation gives CASYSTGRNSPLHF.

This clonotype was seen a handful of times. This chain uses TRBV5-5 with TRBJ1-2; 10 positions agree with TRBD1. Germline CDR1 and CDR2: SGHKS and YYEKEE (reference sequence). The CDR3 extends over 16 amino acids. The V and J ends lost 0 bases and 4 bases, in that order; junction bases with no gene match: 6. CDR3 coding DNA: TGTGCCAGCAGCTTGGACCCGGGACAGGGGACCTATGGCTACACCTTC. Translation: CASSLDPGQGTYGYTF.

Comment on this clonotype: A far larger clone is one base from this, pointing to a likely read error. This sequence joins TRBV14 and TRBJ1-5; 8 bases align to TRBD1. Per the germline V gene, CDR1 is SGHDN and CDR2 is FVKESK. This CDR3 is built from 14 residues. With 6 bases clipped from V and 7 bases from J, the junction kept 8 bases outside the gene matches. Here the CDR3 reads CASRPGRGPQPQHF. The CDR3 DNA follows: TGTGCCAGCAGACCCGGCAGGGGGCCACAGCCCCAGCATTTT. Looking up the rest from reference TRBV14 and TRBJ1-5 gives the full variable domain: EAGVTQFPSHSVIEKGQTVTLRCDPISGHDNLYWYRRVMGKEIKFLLHFVKESKQDESGMPNNRFLAERTGGTYSTLKVQPAELEDSGVYFCASRPGRGPQPQHFGDGTRLSIL.

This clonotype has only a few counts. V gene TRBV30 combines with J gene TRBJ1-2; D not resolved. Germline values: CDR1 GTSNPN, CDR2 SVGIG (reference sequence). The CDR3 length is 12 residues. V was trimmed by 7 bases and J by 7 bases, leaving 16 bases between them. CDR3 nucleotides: TGTGCCTCACAAAGGGCCTTAGGTGGCTACACCTTC. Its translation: CASQRALGGYTF.

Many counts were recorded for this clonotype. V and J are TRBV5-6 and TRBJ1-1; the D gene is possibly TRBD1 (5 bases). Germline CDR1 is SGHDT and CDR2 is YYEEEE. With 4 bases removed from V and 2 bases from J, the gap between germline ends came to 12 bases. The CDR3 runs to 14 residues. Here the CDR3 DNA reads TGTGCCAGCAGCCACGGGACGTATAACACTGAAGCTTTCTTT. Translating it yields CASSHGTYNTEAFF.

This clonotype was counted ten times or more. The CDR3 spells CASIGTTKETQYF. The DNA for the CDR3 is TGTGCCAGCATTGGGACGACCAAAGAGACCCAGTACTTC. This chain links TRBV3-1 with TRBJ2-5, with D perhaps given as TRBD1 or TRBD2 (5 bases each). The germline V gene has CDR1 LGHDT and CDR2 YNNKEL (reference sequence). The CDR3 is 13 residues long. Trimming stripped 7 bases from V and 3 bases from J, with 12 bases between.

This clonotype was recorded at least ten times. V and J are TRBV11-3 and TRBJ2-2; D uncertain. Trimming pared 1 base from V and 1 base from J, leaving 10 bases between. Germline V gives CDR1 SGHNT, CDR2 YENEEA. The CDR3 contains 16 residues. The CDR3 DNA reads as TGTGCCAGCAGCTTAGGATTCTCAGAGAACACCGGGGAGCTGTTTTTT. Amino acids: CASSLGFSENTGELFF.

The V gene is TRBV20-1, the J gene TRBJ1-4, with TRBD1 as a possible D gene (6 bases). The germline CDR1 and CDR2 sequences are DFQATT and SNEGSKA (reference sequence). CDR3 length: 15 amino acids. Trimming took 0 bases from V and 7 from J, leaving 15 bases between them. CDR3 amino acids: CSARDHLTGTEKLFF. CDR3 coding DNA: TGCAGTGCTAGAGATCATTTGACAGGAACTGAAAAACTGTTTTTT.

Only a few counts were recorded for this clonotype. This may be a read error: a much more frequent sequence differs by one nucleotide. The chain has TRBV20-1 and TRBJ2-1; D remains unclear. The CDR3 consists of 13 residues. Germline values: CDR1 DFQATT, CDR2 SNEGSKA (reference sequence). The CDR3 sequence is CSARRYAYNERFF. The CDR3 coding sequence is TGCAGTGCTAGGCGGTACGCCTACAATGAGCGGTTCTTC.

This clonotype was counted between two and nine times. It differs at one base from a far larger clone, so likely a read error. The CDR3 DNA is TGTGCCAGCAGGTCGACCTGGGGTGAGCAGTACTTC. This gives the protein CASRSTWGEQYF. This chain joins TRBV3-1 and TRBJ2-7; D not certain. CDR1 is LGHDT, CDR2 YNNKEL, per germline (reference sequence). Trimming removed 6 bases at V and 7 bases at J, with 13 bases between. The CDR3 totals 12 residues.

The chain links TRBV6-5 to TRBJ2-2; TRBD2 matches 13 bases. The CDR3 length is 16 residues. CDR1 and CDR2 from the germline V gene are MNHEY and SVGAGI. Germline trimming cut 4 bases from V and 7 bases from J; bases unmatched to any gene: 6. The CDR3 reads CASSSGLAGDLGELFF. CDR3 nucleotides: TGTGCCAGCAGTTCAGGACTAGCGGGAGACCTCGGGGAGCTGTTTTTT.